This TCR beta chain was identified during a study of early T cells in non-severe SARS-CoV-2 infection. This clonotype was detected only a few times. TCRdb reprocessed the 5' RACE reads via MiXCR and lists one record per CDR3 protein. The sample has roughly 42,000 distinct CDR3 sequences, approximately 12% seen once. Sequencing was done on a sample of whole blood. This clonotype was obtained from an adult who was a healthcare worker with PCR-confirmed SARS-CoV-2 infection or an uninfected control (not recorded which).

Here the CDR3 reads CASSGGVLEGEQYF. The CDR3 coding sequence is TGTGCCAGCAGCGGAGGGGTCCTTGAGGGCGAGCAGTACTTC. The chain uses TRBV9 and TRBJ2-7; perhaps D is TRBD1 or TRBD2 (5 bases each). Germline V gene data show CDR1 as SGDLS and CDR2 as YYNGEE. V shed 3 bases and J shed 6 bases, with 16 bases lying between them. The CDR3 is 14 amino acids.